The rows below give T cell receptor beta chains drawn from one sample of a study of shared clonotypes between healthy human individuals. Sequencing was performed with immunoSEQ multiplex PCR; in TCRdb, only in-frame clones are kept and a portion is missing. Of a few hundred thousand clones listed, almost 97% were seen once; the top ten hold about 0.06%. Sequencing used naive CD4+ T cells sorted from blood. The receptors shown here come from a woman aged 25 to 45 in good health. Each CDR3 is given with its conserved first and last residue. Each record gives: V gene, D gene, J gene, clone size, CDR3 protein, CDR3 DNA. A D gene is named only where the DNA matches it firmly. Size is stated for part of the rows, as once, few or many counts, or as a class when the clone is expanded.

TRBV6-1	NA	TRBJ2-7	NA	CASSLTGIYEQYF	TGTGCCAGCAGCCTAACAGGGATCTACGAGCAGTACTTC
TRBV9	NA	TRBJ2-6	NA	CASSYDNSGANVLTF	TGTGCCAGCAGCTATGACAACTCTGGGGCCAACGTCCTGACTTTC
TRBV27	NA	TRBJ2-7	NA	CASTPTVAPYEQYF	TGTGCCAGCACTCCGACAGTCGCCCCCTACGAGCAGTACTTC
TRBV5-1	NA	TRBJ1-5	NA	CASSLYEDQPQHF	TGCGCCAGCAGCTTATACGAGGACCAGCCCCAGCATTTT
TRBV18	TRBD1	TRBJ2-2	NA	CASSRTGNTGELFF	TGTGCCAGCTCACGGACAGGCAACACCGGGGAGCTGTTTTTT
TRBV19	TRBD1	TRBJ2-7	NA	CASSSGQGVFYEQYF	TGTGCCAGTAGCAGCGGACAGGGGGTATTCTACGAGCAGTACTTC
TRBV2	NA	TRBJ1-1	NA	CASKGQNTEAFF	TGTGCCAGCAAGGGACAGAACACTGAAGCTTTCTTT
TRBV9	NA	TRBJ2-4	NA	CASSPGPDNGNIQYF	TGTGCCAGCAGCCCCGGGCCAGACAATGGAAACATTCAGTACTTC
TRBV5-4	TRBD1	TRBJ2-7	NA	CASSSPGQGRGYEQYF	TGTGCCAGCAGCTCCCCCGGACAGGGAAGAGGGTACGAGCAGTACTTC
TRBV14	NA	TRBJ2-1	NA	CASSGAVRARSYNEQFF	TGTGCCAGCAGCGGAGCCGTGCGGGCTCGTTCCTACAATGAGCAGTTCTTC
TRBV11-2	NA	TRBJ2-1	NA	CASSPRGGSQYNEQFF	TGTGCCAGCAGCCCCCGGGGCGGATCTCAATACAATGAGCAGTTCTTC
TRBV10-1	TRBD2	TRBJ2-1	NA	CASSDLRQLAGVSNEQFF	TGCGCCAGCAGTGACCTCCGACAACTAGCGGGAGTCTCAAATGAGCAGTTCTTC
TRBV5-4	NA	TRBJ1-2	NA	CASSFVAGVDGYTF	TGTGCCAGCAGCTTTGTGGCAGGGGTAGATGGCTACACCTTC
TRBV19	NA	TRBJ2-5	NA	CASSSRRHQETQYF	TGTGCCAGTAGTAGTCGTCGGCACCAAGAGACCCAGTACTTC
TRBV6-6	NA	TRBJ2-5	NA	CASSFPGSGETQYF	TGTGCCAGCAGTTTTCCCGGCAGCGGGGAGACCCAGTACTTC
TRBV2	TRBD1	TRBJ2-3	NA	CALRDRAGGTDTQYF	TGTGCCCTAAGAGACAGGGCGGGTGGGACAGATACGCAGTATTTT
TRBV2	NA	TRBJ1-6	NA	CASRDAAGGSPLHF	TGTGCCAGCAGGGACGCCGCCGGTGGTTCACCCCTCCACTTT
TRBV5-8	TRBD1	TRBJ2-5	once	CASRVTGGKQETQYF	TGTGCCAGCAGGGTGACAGGGGGAAAACAAGAGACCCAGTACTTC
TRBV27	TRBD1	TRBJ2-5	NA	CASSLVGDRALWYQYF	TGTGCCAGCAGCCTAGTTGGGGACAGGGCCCTGTGGTACCAGTACTTC
TRBV5-4	TRBD2	TRBJ2-1	NA	CASSGPGTSSNEQFF	TGTGCCAGCAGCGGACCGGGGACTAGTAGCAATGAGCAGTTCTTC
TRBV2	NA	TRBJ2-7	once	CASRALSRGFPYEQYF	TGTGCCAGCAGGGCCCTTAGCCGAGGGTTCCCCTACGAGCAGTACTTC
TRBV28	TRBD1	TRBJ1-4	NA	CASSLIVGGGETNEKLFF	TGTGCCAGCAGTTTGATAGTAGGAGGGGGCGAAACTAATGAAAAACTGTTTTTT
TRBV30	TRBD1	TRBJ1-2	NA	CAWRVTKRDRGDFYTF	TGTGCCTGGAGAGTTACCAAAAGGGACAGGGGTGATTTCTACACCTTC
TRBV29-1	TRBD1	TRBJ2-7	NA	CSAGQGSYEQYF	TGCAGCGCGGGACAGGGCTCCTACGAGCAGTACTTC
TRBV27	NA	TRBJ2-7	NA	CASGYYEQYF	TGTGCCAGCGGATACTACGAGCAGTACTTC
TRBV19	NA	TRBJ1-2	once	CASSPGDGYTF	TGTGCCAGTAGCCCAGGGGATGGCTACACCTTC